In this sample, the clone carrying this TCR beta chain turned up many times. Its antigen is unidentified. It was with unique molecular identifiers that the TCRbeta library was prepared. TCRdb redid the calling of the PCR reads with MiXCR, one entry per CDR3 protein. The sample lists about 580,000 distinct CDR3 sequences, roughly 23% occurring once. V lost 0 bases and J lost 0, with 4 bases in between. The CDR3 is made up of 14 amino acids. Germline loops: CDR1 MGHRA, CDR2 YSYEKL. This entry belongs to a study of T-cell reconstitution after alpha-beta-depleted transplantation in children. Study conclusions and caveats: The authors attributed T-cell counts and diversity one year after transplant mostly to newly produced T cells. Surviving recipient T cells and intrathymic progenitors accounted for some patients' high TCRbeta diversity at day 60.

The chain links TRBV4-1 to TRBJ2-3; D unresolved. The origin of this receptor is a boy younger than two who had a stem cell transplant for acute myeloid leukemia, so the T cells may come from the graft donor. The sequencing here drew on PBMCs, mostly from graft donor cells, taken 360 days after TCRalphabeta/CD19-depleted stem cell transplant. The CDR3 reads CASSQDSSTDTQYF. The CDR3 nucleotides are TGCGCCAGCAGCCAAGATTCCAGCACAGATACGCAGTATTTT.